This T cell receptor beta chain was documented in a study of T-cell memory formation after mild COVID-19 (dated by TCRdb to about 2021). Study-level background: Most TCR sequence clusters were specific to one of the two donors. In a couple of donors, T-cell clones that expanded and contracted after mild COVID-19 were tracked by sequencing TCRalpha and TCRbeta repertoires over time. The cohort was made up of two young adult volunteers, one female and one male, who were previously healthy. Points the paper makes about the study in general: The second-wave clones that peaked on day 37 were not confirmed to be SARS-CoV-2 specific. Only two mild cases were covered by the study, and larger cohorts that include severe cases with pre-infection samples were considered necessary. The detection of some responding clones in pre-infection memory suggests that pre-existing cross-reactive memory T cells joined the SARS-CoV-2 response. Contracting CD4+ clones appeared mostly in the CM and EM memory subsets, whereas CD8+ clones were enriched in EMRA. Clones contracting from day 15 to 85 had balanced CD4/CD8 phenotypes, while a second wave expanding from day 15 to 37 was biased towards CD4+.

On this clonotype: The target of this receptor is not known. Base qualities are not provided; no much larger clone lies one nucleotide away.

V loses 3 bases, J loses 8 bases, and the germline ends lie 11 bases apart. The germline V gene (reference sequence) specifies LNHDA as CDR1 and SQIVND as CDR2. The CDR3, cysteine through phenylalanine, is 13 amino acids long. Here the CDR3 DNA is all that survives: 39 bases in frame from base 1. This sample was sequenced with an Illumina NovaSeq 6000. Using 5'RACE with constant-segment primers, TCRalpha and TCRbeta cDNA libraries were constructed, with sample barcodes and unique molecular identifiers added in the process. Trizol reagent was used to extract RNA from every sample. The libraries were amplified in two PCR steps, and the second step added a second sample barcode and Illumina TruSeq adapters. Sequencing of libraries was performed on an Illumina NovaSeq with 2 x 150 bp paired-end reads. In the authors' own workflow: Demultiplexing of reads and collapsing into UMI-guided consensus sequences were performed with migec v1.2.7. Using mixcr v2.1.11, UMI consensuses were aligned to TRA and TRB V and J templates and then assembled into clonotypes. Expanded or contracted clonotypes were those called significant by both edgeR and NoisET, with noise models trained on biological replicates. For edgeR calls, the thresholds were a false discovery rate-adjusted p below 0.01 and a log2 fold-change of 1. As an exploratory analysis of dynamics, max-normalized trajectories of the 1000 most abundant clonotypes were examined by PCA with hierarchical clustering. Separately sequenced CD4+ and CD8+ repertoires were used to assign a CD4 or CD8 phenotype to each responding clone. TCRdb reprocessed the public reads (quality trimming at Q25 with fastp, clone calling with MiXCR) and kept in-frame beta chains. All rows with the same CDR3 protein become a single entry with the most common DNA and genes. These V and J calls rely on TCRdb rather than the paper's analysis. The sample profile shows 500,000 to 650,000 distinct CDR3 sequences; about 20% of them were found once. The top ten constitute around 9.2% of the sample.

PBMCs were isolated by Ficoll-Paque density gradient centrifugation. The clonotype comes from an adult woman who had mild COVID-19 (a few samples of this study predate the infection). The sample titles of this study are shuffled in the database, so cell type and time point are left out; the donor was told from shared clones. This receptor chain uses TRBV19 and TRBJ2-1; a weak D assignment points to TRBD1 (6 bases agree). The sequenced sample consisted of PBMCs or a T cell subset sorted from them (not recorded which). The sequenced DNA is TGTGCCAGTAGTATCGGCAGGGGAGATGAGCAGTTCTTC. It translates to CASSIGRGDEQFF.